The rows below give T cell receptor beta chains drawn from one sample of a study of cytomegalovirus exposure and HLA in healthy donors. Only in-frame clones appear in the TCRdb table, and some are missing; sequencing was by immunoSEQ multiplex PCR. The sample records about 200,000 clones, around 83% being singletons. The sample comprised PBMCs. The receptors shown here come from a woman aged 50 to 60 in good health and CMV-seropositive. The CDR3 runs from the conserved cysteine through the conserved F or W. A D gene is named only where the DNA matches it firmly. Clone size, where shown, is once, few, many, or a class for clones that have expanded.

few | TRBJ1-1 | TRBD1 | TRBV10-3 | CAISQTGDTEAFF | TGTGCCATCAGTCAGACAGGGGACACTGAAGCTTTCTTT
NA | TRBJ2-3 | NA | TRBV10-2 | CASSGEGTDTQYF | TGCGCCAGCAGTGGTGAGGGCACAGATACGCAGTATTTT
NA | TRBJ1-1 | NA | TRBV5-1 | CASSLEVGLNTEAFF | TGCGCCAGCAGCTTGGAGGTGGGGCTGAACACTGAAGCTTTCTTT
NA | TRBJ2-7 | TRBD1 | TRBV19 | CASSIGDSVAYEQYF | TGTGCCAGTAGTATCGGGGACAGCGTCGCCTACGAGCAGTACTTC
NA | TRBJ1-2 | NA | TRBV7-9 | CASSFNGGNYGYTF | TGTGCCAGCAGCTTTAACGGCGGAAACTATGGCTACACCTTC
NA | TRBJ2-1 | NA | TRBV7-9 | CSSSLREPLALRDNEQFF | TGTTCCAGCAGCCTACGGGAACCCCTCGCACTTCGGGACAATGAGCAGTTCTTC
NA | TRBJ2-1 | TRBD1 | TRBV29-1 | CSVTNWSRDSGPTNEQFF | TGCAGCGTGACAAACTGGAGCCGGGACAGTGGACCCACTAATGAGCAGTTCTTC
NA | TRBJ2-5 | NA | TRBV5-4 | CASSLGTGIQETQYF | TGTGCCAGCAGTTTGGGGACGGGGATCCAAGAGACCCAGTACTTC
NA | TRBJ1-6 | NA | TRBV19 | CASSIKTAYNSPLHF | TGTGCCAGTAGTATAAAGACAGCCTATAATTCACCCCTCCACTTT
few | TRBJ2-7 | TRBD1 | TRBV7-2 | CASSLVGDRSYEQYF | TGTGCCAGCAGCTTAGTTGGGGACAGGTCCTACGAGCAGTACTTC
NA | TRBJ1-5 | NA | TRBV29-1 | CSARQGNQPQHF | TGCAGCGCCCGACAGGGCAATCAGCCCCAGCATTTT
few | TRBJ1-4 | TRBD1 | TRBV11-2 | CASSTPRGLGKLFF | TGTGCCAGCAGCACCCCCAGGGGGCTCGGAAAACTGTTTTTT
NA | TRBJ1-3 | NA | TRBV7-9 | CASSPQGTGSGNTIYF | TGTGCCAGCAGCCCACAAGGAACGGGCTCTGGAAACACCATATATTTT
NA | TRBJ1-5 | NA | TRBV7-8 | CASSPQAQGSNQPQHF | TGTGCCAGCAGCCCCCAGGCCCAGGGGAGCAATCAGCCCCAGCATTTT
NA | TRBJ2-7 | TRBD1 | TRBV4-2 | CASSRTGEGDYEQYF | TGTGCCAGCAGCCGAACAGGGGAAGGGGACTACGAGCAGTACTTC
NA | TRBJ2-3 | TRBD1 | TRBV10-3 | CAISRTGEADTQYF | TGTGCCATCAGTCGGACAGGGGAGGCAGATACGCAGTATTTT
NA | TRBJ2-1 | NA | TRBV5-6 | CASSFPQGNEQFF | TGTGCCAGCAGCTTCCCCCAGGGCAATGAGCAGTTCTTC
few | TRBJ1-1 | TRBD1 | TRBV6-5 | CASSPQGAGNTEAFF | TGTGCCAGCAGCCCCCAGGGGGCCGGAAACACTGAAGCTTTCTTT
NA | TRBJ1-5 | TRBD1 | TRBV6-1 | CASSEGDRGDQPQHF | TGTGCCAGCAGTGAAGGGGACAGGGGCGATCAGCCCCAGCATTTT
NA | TRBJ1-6 | NA | TRBV9 | CASSVSLDNSPLHF | TGTGCCAGCAGCGTCTCCCTCGATAATTCACCCCTCCACTTT
NA | TRBJ1-2 | TRBD1 | TRBV28 | CASGAGQGFFTF | TGTGCCAGCGGCGCGGGACAGGGGTTTTTCACCTTC
NA | TRBJ2-3 | TRBD2 | TRBV7-6 | CASSYSGKSDTQYF | TGTGCCAGCAGCTATAGCGGGAAGTCAGATACGCAGTATTTT
NA | TRBJ1-1 | NA | TRBV27 | CASSLSGGYTEAFF | TGTGCCAGCAGTTTATCCGGGGGATACACTGAAGCTTTCTTT
few | TRBJ1-2 | NA | TRBV4-1 | CASSQTGSNYGYTF | TGCGCCAGCAGCCAAACGGGGAGTAACTATGGCTACACCTTC
NA | TRBJ1-4 | NA | TRBV6-5 | CASSYSGGYNEKLFF | TGTGCCAGCAGTTACTCGGGGGGGTATAATGAAAAACTGTTTTTT
NA | TRBJ1-2 | TRBD1 | TRBV5-6 | CASSPTGDYGYTF | TGTGCCAGCAGCCCTACAGGGGACTATGGCTACACCTTC
NA | TRBJ2-7 | NA | TRBV20-1 | CSARNPYEQYF | TGCAGTGCTAGAAATCCTTACGAGCAGTACTTC
NA | TRBJ2-6 | TRBD1 | TRBV30 | CAWSIGQGGLSGANVLTF | TGTGCCTGGAGTATCGGACAGGGGGGCCTCTCTGGGGCCAACGTCCTGACTTTC
NA | TRBJ2-5 | TRBD1 | TRBV6-5 | CASSLRTGGVETQYF | TGTGCCAGCAGTCTCCGGACAGGGGGCGTCGAGACCCAGTACTTC
NA | TRBJ1-6 | NA | TRBV7-8 | CASSPATGGDSPLHF | TGTGCCAGCAGCCCAGCGACGGGGGGAGATTCACCCCTCCACTTT
NA | TRBJ2-1 | NA | TRBV7-8 | CASKGRDTPTTEQFF | TGTGCCAGCAAGGGCCGGGACACCCCTACAACTGAGCAGTTCTTC
NA | TRBJ2-4 | TRBD2 | TRBV6-1 | CASSEQAGGLAKNIQYF | TGTGCCAGCAGTGAACAGGCGGGGGGTCTAGCCAAAAACATTCAGTACTTC
NA | TRBJ2-2 | NA | TRBV7-2 | CASSLTAQGLDTGELFF | TGTGCCAGCAGCTTAACCGCCCAGGGTTTGGACACCGGGGAGCTGTTTTTT
NA | TRBJ2-1 | TRBD2 | TRBV7-2 | CASSLYRLAGNEQFF | TGTGCCAGCAGCCTCTACCGACTAGCGGGGAATGAGCAGTTCTTC
NA | TRBJ1-2 | NA | TRBV5-1 | CASSFYGRGNYGYTF | TGCGCCAGCAGCTTCTATGGGAGGGGGAACTATGGCTACACCTTC
few | TRBJ2-7 | NA | TRBV7-2 | CASSAGQNSYEQYF | TGTGCCAGCAGCGCCGGACAGAACTCCTACGAGCAGTACTTC
few | TRBJ2-1 | TRBD1 | TRBV10-3 | CAIRRDPGQTYNEQFF | TGTGCCATCCGTCGTGACCCGGGACAGACCTACAATGAGCAGTTCTTC
once | TRBJ2-3 | NA | TRBV19 | CASSIDRGTDTQYF | TGTGCCAGTAGTATAGATCGGGGGACAGATACGCAGTATTTT
NA | TRBJ2-1 | NA | TRBV19 | CASSSLTVNNEQFF | TGTGCCAGTAGTTCGCTGACAGTCAACAATGAGCAGTTCTTC
NA | TRBJ2-1 | TRBD2 | TRBV7-3 | CASSPGTSSGNEQFF | TGTGCCAGCAGCCCAGGGACTAGCTCGGGGAATGAGCAGTTCTTC
few | TRBJ2-7 | NA | TRBV5-3 | CARSPPEGGLTYEQYF | TGTGCCAGAAGTCCGCCTGAAGGCGGACTGACCTACGAGCAGTACTTC
NA | TRBJ2-3 | TRBD2 | TRBV18 | CASSPLAGGTDTQYF | TGTGCCAGCTCACCTCTAGCGGGAGGTACAGATACGCAGTATTTT
once | TRBJ2-5 | NA | TRBV20-1 | CSAINGWAQYF | TGCAGTGCTATTAACGGGTGGGCCCAGTACTTC
NA | TRBJ1-5 | NA | TRBV11-1 | CASIQLFISHLPSNQPQHF | TGTGCCAGCATCCAACTGTTCATTTCCCACCTTCCTAGCAATCAGCCCCAGCATTTT
NA | TRBJ2-1 | NA | TRBV2 | CASAGGNEQFF | TGTGCCAGCGCTGGAGGCAATGAGCAGTTCTTC
NA | TRBJ2-1 | NA | TRBV25-1 | CASSQRRTAYNEQFF | TGTGCCAGCAGTCAGAGGAGGACGGCCTACAATGAGCAGTTCTTC
NA | TRBJ1-5 | TRBD1 | TRBV28 | CASSLGQVDNQPQHF | TGTGCCAGCAGTTTGGGACAGGTTGACAATCAGCCCCAGCATTTT
NA | TRBJ2-2 | TRBD2 | TRBV5-1 | CASSLEGGVTGELFF | TGCGCCAGCAGCTTGGAGGGAGGGGTCACCGGGGAGCTGTTTTTT
NA | TRBJ2-1 | TRBD2 | TRBV28 | CASTPHGGADEQFF | TGTGCCAGCACCCCCCACGGGGGGGCGGATGAGCAGTTCTTC
once | TRBJ1-4 | TRBD1 | TRBV10-3 | CAISERWTGGPTNEKLFF | TGTGCCATCAGTGAGAGATGGACAGGGGGCCCAACTAATGAAAAACTGTTTTTT
NA | TRBJ2-1 | TRBD2 | TRBV7-2 | CASTPGGGAGNEQFF | TGTGCCAGCACCCCGGGCGGGGGGGCCGGTAATGAGCAGTTCTTC
once | TRBJ1-1 | NA | TRBV29-1 | CSFWSPGSGKAFF | TGCAGCTTTTGGAGCCCGGGGTCGGGGAAAGCTTTCTTT
NA | TRBJ2-7 | NA | TRBV6-5 | CASSRGHSTSYEQYF | TGTGCCAGCAGCCGGGGACACTCGACCTCCTACGAGCAGTACTTC
once | TRBJ1-4 | NA | TRBV7-9 | CSSRAGVAGLGLKLFF | TGTTCCAGCAGAGCAGGCGTGGCGGGCCTCGGTCTAAAACTGTTTTTT
NA | TRBJ1-2 | TRBD1 | TRBV7-8 | CASSPTTGGDAPYGYTF | TGTGCCAGCAGCCCTACGACAGGGGGCGACGCCCCTTATGGCTACACCTTC
NA | TRBJ2-7 | TRBD1 | TRBV6-6 | CASSYSRDSYEQYF | TGTGCCAGCAGTTACTCCCGGGACAGTTACGAGCAGTACTTC
NA | TRBJ2-5 | NA | TRBV29-1 | CSAGQGGGETQYF | TGCAGCGCCGGCCAGGGGGGCGGCGAGACCCAGTACTTC
NA | TRBJ2-5 | TRBD2 | TRBV4-2 | CASSQDPGLAGARKETQYF | TGTGCCAGCAGCCAAGATCCGGGACTAGCGGGAGCACGCAAAGAGACCCAGTACTTC
NA | TRBJ2-1 | NA | TRBV19 | CASKGGSWADEQFF | TGTGCCAGTAAAGGGGGATCGTGGGCGGATGAGCAGTTCTTC